These 10 T cell receptor beta chains were sequenced from one sample in a study of blood T cell repertoires in COVID-19. Data came from immunoSEQ multiplex PCR; TCRdb stores just in-frame clones and leaves some out. The sample yields about 480,000 clones, approximately 89% seen once. Material: peripheral blood. These receptors originate from a man between 18 and 29 years old with COVID-19, enrolled during active disease.

V is TRBV5-5 and J is TRBJ1-2, with TRBD1 as a possible D gene (6 bases). CDR3 length: 15 amino acids. Germline V gene sequence: CDR1 SGHKS, CDR2 YYEKEE (reference sequence). V lost 3 bases and J 0 bases, leaving 12 bases between the germline ends. CDR3 sequence: CASSSGTTPNYGYTF. In DNA form, the CDR3 reads TGTGCCAGCAGCTCCGGGACAACCCCTAACTATGGCTACACCTTC. Looking up the rest from reference TRBV5-5 and TRBJ1-2 gives the full variable domain: DAGVTQSPTHLIKTRGQQVTLRCSPISGHKSVSWYQQVLGQGPQFIFQYYEKEERGRGNFPDRFSARQFPNYSSELNVNALLLGDSALYLCASSSGTTPNYGYTFGSGTRLTVV.

The chain is built from TRBV6-5 and TRBJ1-1, with 8 bases matching TRBD1. This CDR3 is built from 13 residues. J gave up 10 bases and V 5 bases, and 9 bases lay outside the gene matches. The V gene's germline CDR1 is MNHEY and CDR2 SVGAGI. CDR3 in amino acids: CASSRTGNLGAFF. The CDR3 DNA reads TGTGCCAGCAGTAGGACAGGGAATCTCGGAGCTTTCTTT.

This clone was seen only a few times. The V and J genes are TRBV27 and TRBJ2-7; D is perhaps TRBD2 (6 bases). The CDR3 has 15 amino acids. Germline V lookup: CDR1 MNHEY, CDR2 SMNVEV (reference sequence). V was clipped by 4 bases and J by 0 bases, with 13 bases between them. The DNA of the CDR3 is TGTGCCAGCAGTTCATCCGGGACTTTCTCCTACGAGCAGTACTTC. The encoded protein is CASSSSGTFSYEQYF.

This CDR3 reads CASSQLILGQKQFF. CDR3 DNA: TGTGCCAGCAGCCAACTTATTCTCGGACAGAAGCAGTTCTTC. The rearrangement links TRBV14 to TRBJ2-1; maybe TRBD1 (6 bases). CDR1 SGHDN and CDR2 FVKESK come from the germline V gene. This CDR3 contains 14 residues. Trimming took 2 bases from V and 11 from J, leaving 16 bases between them.

A single count supports this clone. This chain joins TRBV5-8 and TRBJ2-7, with TRBD2 matching 11 bases. The CDR3 spans 15 residues. V lost 4 bases and J lost 1; bases outside the gene matches: 4. Germline lookup yields CDR1 SGHTS and CDR2 YDEGEE. As DNA, the CDR3 is TGTGCCAGCAGCATGCTAGCGGGGGGTTCCTACGAGCAGTACTTC. Amino acid sequence: CASSMLAGGSYEQYF.

The chain recombines TRBV21-1 with TRBJ2-3; TRBD2 is taken as the D call from the table, unchecked against the DNA. TRBV21-1 is classified as a pseudogene. The length of the CDR3 is 16 residues. The CDR3 DNA follows: TGTGCCAGCAACAACAATGGGGCTAGCGGGAGAGTCGCGCAGTATTTT. Translated, it gives CASNNNGASGRVAQYF.

The chain employs TRBV2 and TRBJ1-5; no definite D call. From germline, CDR1 is SNHLY and CDR2 FYNNEI. Trimming cost V 9 bases and J 3 bases, with 12 bases left between them. The CDR3 has 13 residues. The CDR3 protein is CASEAGSNQPQHF. CDR3 nucleotides: TGTGCCAGTGAGGCGGGGTCCAATCAGCCCCAGCATTTT.

V is TRBV2 and J is TRBJ2-7; D gene uncertain. CDR1 and CDR2 (germline): SNHLY, FYNNEI. The V end was cut by 6 bases, the J end by 3 bases, with 12 bases between. CDR3 length equals 13 residues. CDR3 sequence (DNA): TGTGCCAGCAGAAGATCATACAACTACGAGCAGTACTTC. It translates to CASRRSYNYEQYF. Full variable domain (missing parts from reference TRBV2 and TRBJ2-7): EPEVTQTPSHQVTQMGQEVILRCVPISNHLYFYWYRQILGQKVEFLVSFYNNEISEKSEIFDDQFSVERPDGSNFTLKIRSTKLEDSAMYFCASRRSYNYEQYFGPGTRLTVT.

V is TRBV5-1 and J is TRBJ2-7, with 12 bases matching TRBD2. Unmatched junction bases numbered 7, after V lost 4 bases and J lost 5 bases. The CDR3 covers 15 residues. Germline CDR1 is SGHRS and CDR2 is YFSETQ. The CDR3 region is CASSQTSGRSNEQYF. The CDR3 DNA sequence: TGCGCCAGCAGCCAGACTAGCGGGAGATCGAACGAGCAGTACTTC.

CDR3: CASSNSYEQYF. The DNA for the CDR3 is TGTGCCAGTAGTAACAGCTACGAGCAGTACTTC. The chain combines TRBV19 with TRBJ2-7; D not certain. This CDR3 contains 11 residues. Germline V gene sequence: CDR1 LNHDA, CDR2 SQIVND (reference sequence). Trimming took off 4 bases at V and 3 bases at J, with 4 bases between the two ends.